This TCR beta chain came from a study of T cells in Graves' hyperthyroidism and ophthalmopathy. This clonotype has at least ten counts. Together with thyroid ultrasound, orbital computed tomography, serum thyroxine and TRAb, clinical symptoms were used for diagnoses. Each 10 ml fresh peripheral blood draw supplied the PBMCs. Germline CDR1 reads LGHDT; CDR2 reads YNNKEL (reference sequence). The CDR3 runs 13 residues. V gave up 0 bases and J gave up 5 bases, with 7 bases separating them. RNA transcripts yielded amplified TCR beta CDR3 regions. A first-round RT-PCR of the TCR CDR3 used the HTBI primer set. MiXCR, run by TCRdb on the multiplex PCR reads, gives a single entry per CDR3 protein. The sample shows about 740,000 distinct CDR3 sequences, about 15% of them seen only once.

The TCR sequence derives from a young woman with Graves' hyperthyroidism. The chain is built from TRBV3-1 and TRBJ1-1; D unresolved. Specimen: blood. CDR3 sequence (DNA): TGTGCCAGCAGCCAAGATTTGAGTACTGAAGCTTTCTTT. Translation: CASSQDLSTEAFF.